A selection of T cell receptor beta chains follows, all from one sample in a study of response to subunit inactivated influenza vaccine. In TCRdb, the RT-PCR reads were re-called with MiXCR into one record per CDR3 protein. Among about half a million distinct CDR3 sequences listed, approximately 11% were seen once. Sequences were derived from PBMCs from blood, sampled about 6 weeks after vaccination. The receptor source for this set is a man in his fifties or sixties who received an inactivated influenza vaccine. CDR3s include the opening cysteine and the closing phenylalanine or tryptophan. The order of the fields is J gene, clone size, V gene, CDR3 protein. Size values are once, few and many counts, or a class for expanded clones, and some rows have none.

TRBJ2-1	many	TRBV27	CASSAGTGSYNEQFF
TRBJ2-3	few	TRBV4-1	CASSQGGTSGGSTDTQYF
TRBJ1-2	.	TRBV3-1	CASSQFERGARGYTF
TRBJ2-7	few	TRBV7-9	CASSIGQYF
TRBJ2-2	.	TRBV15	CATSRRDTGELFF
TRBJ2-7	.	TRBV27	CASSFLASGRDEQYF
TRBJ2-7	.	TRBV7-3	CASSPPHGSYTSKRFEQYF
TRBJ2-3	few	TRBV24-1	CATSKPKGQGEGTDTQYF
TRBJ2-1	few	TRBV5-1	CASSLGPGVYNEQFF
TRBJ1-1	.	TRBV20-1	CSASLTGSGEAFF
TRBJ2-5	.	TRBV7-2	CASSLARLAQETQYF
TRBJ2-5	few	TRBV7-8	CASSDTGFETQYF
TRBJ2-7	few	TRBV29-1	CSAISAGGYEQYF
TRBJ1-4	.	TRBV20-1	CSAKTGEDEKLFF
TRBJ1-3	.	TRBV7-6	CASSSASRGTGNTIYF
TRBJ2-2	few	TRBV20-1	CSANRLAGGPSTGELFF
TRBJ2-7	many	TRBV12-3/TRBV12-4	CASSSPGQGVYEQYF
TRBJ2-5	.	TRBV7-2	CASSLGFQRGGRGTQYF
TRBJ2-1	few	TRBV10-3	CAISDRSSGNNEQFF
TRBJ2-5	few	TRBV15	CATKRGDQETQYF
TRBJ2-3	.	TRBV2	CASRGGRLGADTQYF
TRBJ2-7	many	TRBV5-1	CASSYPGLAGVDYEQYF
TRBJ2-7	few	TRBV29-1	CSGVGQGVQYF
TRBJ2-7	few	TRBV7-9	CASSLPLETYEQYF
TRBJ2-2	.	TRBV4-3	CASSQSGTNTGELFF
TRBJ2-7	few	TRBV7-9	CASSTGTMPYEQYF
TRBJ1-2	few	TRBV7-2	CASSDRIGYGYTF
TRBJ2-3	many	TRBV20-1	CSALTSGGTDTQYF
TRBJ1-6	.	TRBV7-2	CASSLGGVTSSPLHF
TRBJ1-4	.	TRBV7-2	CASSWGSQPTNEKLFF
TRBJ1-2	few	TRBV6-1	CASSEARVGGYTF
TRBJ2-7	many	TRBV7-8	CASSVQQGYEQYF
TRBJ1-1	few	TRBV20-1	CSATPGTGSNTEAFF
TRBJ1-5	few	TRBV4-3	CASSQGGGRGQPQHF
TRBJ2-1	few	TRBV7-9	CASSLQGRVYNEQFF